The source of this TCR beta chain is a study of T cells in Graves' hyperthyroidism and ophthalmopathy. The CDR3 regions of TCR beta were amplified from RNA transcripts. With the HTBI primer set, the TCR CDR3 went through a first round of RT-PCR. TCRdb itself ran the multiplex PCR reads through MiXCR, one entry per CDR3 protein. The sample yields more than 300,000 distinct CDR3 sequences, approximately 13% seen once. Stable Graves' hyperthyroidism denoted no ophthalmopathy progression over 18 months. This CDR3 comprises 15 residues. From germline, CDR1 is SGHRS and CDR2 YFSETQ. The trim removed 3 bases at V and 7 bases at J, leaving 8 bases unmatched. This clonotype was counted a few times. Its specificity is not known. Overall study findings and caveats: The model forecast ophthalmopathy, anticipating it by a median approximately 6.1 months before onset.

The J gene is TRBJ2-2, the V gene TRBV5-1, with TRBD1 matching over 8 bases. The receptor was derived from a woman in her late teens or twenties with Graves' hyperthyroidism. Sequencing was done on a sample of blood. DNA for the CDR3: TGCGCCAGCAGCTCCGGACAGGGACACGGCGGGGAGCTGTTTTTT. Residues: CASSSGQGHGGELFF. The full variable domain, rest sourced from reference TRBV5-1 and TRBJ2-2, is KAGVTQTPRYLIKTRGQQVTLSCSPISGHRSVSWYQQTPGQGLQFLFEYFSETQRNKGNFPGRFSGRQFSNSRSEMNVSTLELGDSALYLCASSSGQGHGGELFFGEGSRLTVL.